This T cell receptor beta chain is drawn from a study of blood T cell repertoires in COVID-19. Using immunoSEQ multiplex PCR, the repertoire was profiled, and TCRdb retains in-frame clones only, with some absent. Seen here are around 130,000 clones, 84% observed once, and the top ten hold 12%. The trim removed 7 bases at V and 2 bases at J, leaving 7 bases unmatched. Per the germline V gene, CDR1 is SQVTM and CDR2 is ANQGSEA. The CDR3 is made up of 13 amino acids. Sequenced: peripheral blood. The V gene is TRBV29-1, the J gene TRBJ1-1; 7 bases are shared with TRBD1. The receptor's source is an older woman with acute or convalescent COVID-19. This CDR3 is CSAGTVLNTEAFF. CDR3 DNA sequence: TGCAGCGCCGGGACAGTTTTAAACACTGAAGCTTTCTTT.